These 11 T cell receptor beta chains were all obtained from the same sample, sequenced in a study of T-cell memory formation after mild COVID-19. TCRdb reprocessed the 5' RACE reads via MiXCR and lists one record per CDR3 protein. This sample carries around 450,000 distinct CDR3 sequences, roughly a quarter of them seen once, and the ten largest clones take about 8.7%. The specimen sequenced was PBMCs or a T cell subset sorted from them (not recorded which). The receptors derive from an adult woman who had mild COVID-19 (a few samples of this study predate the infection). Cell type and time point are not known.

In this sample, this clonotype turned up a few times. Here the CDR3 DNA reads TGTGCCACCAGCAGAGAGTTACCGGGCTCTAATGAAAAACTGTTTTTT. Its protein product is CATSRELPGSNEKLFF. This chain uses TRBV15 with TRBJ1-4; no clear D. CDR3 length: 16 amino acids. The germline V gene has CDR1 LNHNV and CDR2 YYDKDF (reference sequence). Trimming took 0 bases from V and 3 from J, leaving 11 bases between them. The variable domain in full, with the rest retrieved from reference TRBV15 and TRBJ1-4, is DAMVIQNPRYQVTQFGKPVTLSCSQTLNHNVMYWYQQKSSQAPKLLFHYYDKDFNNEADTPDNFQSRRPNTSFCFLDIRSPGLGDTAMYLCATSRELPGSNEKLFFGSGTQLSVL.

The chain carries TRBV6-6 and TRBJ1-5, with 10 bases fitting TRBD1. The CDR3 covers 16 residues. V shed 5 bases and J 3 bases; nucleotides not matched to a gene: 7. In germline, CDR1 is MNHNY, CDR2 SVGAGI (reference sequence). The CDR3 DNA follows: TGTGCCAGCAGTCCCGGGACAGGGGACTTCAATCAGCCCCAGCATTTT. Amino acids: CASSPGTGDFNQPQHF.

The CDR3 sequence is CASSPATSGRANTGELFF. The CDR3 coding sequence is TGCGCCAGCAGCCCGGCGACTAGCGGGAGGGCTAACACCGGGGAGCTGTTTTTT. This chain joins TRBV4-3 and TRBJ2-2; 14 positions agree with TRBD2. The CDR3 is 18 residues long. Looked up from germline, CDR1 is LGHNA and CDR2 is YSLEER. V dropped 4 bases and J dropped 2; count of bases not matched to a gene: 6.

The CDR3 nucleotides read TGTGCCAGCTCAGACCAGGGGGCTGGCAATCAGCCCCAGCATTTT. This sequence encodes CASSDQGAGNQPQHF. The chain combines TRBV18 with TRBJ1-5; 8 bases line up with TRBD1. Germline loops: CDR1 KGHSH, CDR2 LQKENI. The V segment lost 5 bases and the J segment 2 bases; nucleotides outside the gene matches: 5. The CDR3 has 15 residues.

This clonotype was recorded at least ten times. The chain recombines TRBV30 with TRBJ2-7, with a weak D call TRBD1 (6 bases). Trimming left V 2 bases short and J 2 bases short, with 16 bases between. The germline V gene encodes CDR1 GTSNPN and CDR2 SVGIG (reference sequence). CDR3 length equals 15 residues. The CDR3 DNA reads as TGTGCCTGGAGTACCCTACAGGGCCTCGCCTACGAGCAGTACTTC. It is translated as CAWSTLQGLAYEQYF.

A few counts support this clonotype. V and J are TRBV9 and TRBJ2-1; D is uncertain. Germline assignment: CDR1 SGDLS and CDR2 YYNGEE. The V gene lost 3 bases and the J gene lost 8 bases, with 21 bases spanning the gap. The CDR3 spans 16 residues. CDR3 nucleotides: TGTGCCAGCAGCGCATCCCCCGGGTGGGCGCCGGATGAGCAGTTCTTC. As protein: CASSASPGWAPDEQFF.

The V gene is TRBV29-1, the J gene TRBJ2-6; 7 bases are shared with TRBD1. Trimming at V came to 1 base and at J to 1 base, leaving 16 bases not matched to a gene. This CDR3 is built from 20 residues. CDR1 SQVTM and CDR2 ANQGSEA come from the germline V gene. The CDR3 sequence is CSVEAETPGTEGSGANVLTF. In DNA, the CDR3 is TGCAGCGTTGAAGCCGAAACGCCGGGGACAGAGGGTTCTGGGGCCAACGTCCTGACTTTC.

The V call is TRBV5-8, the J call TRBJ2-3, with D possibly matching TRBD1 (5 bases). Germline V gives CDR1 SGHTS, CDR2 YDEGEE. V gave up 4 bases and J gave up 6 bases, with 15 bases separating them. The CDR3 extends over 14 amino acids. CDR3 amino acids: CASSPDRLPDTQYF. CDR3 bases: TGTGCCAGCAGCCCCGACAGATTGCCGGATACGCAGTATTTT.

This clonotype was detected only a few times. The rearrangement uses TRBV3-1 and TRBJ2-7; a possible D gene is TRBD2 (6 bases). Germline V lookup: CDR1 LGHDT, CDR2 YNNKEL (reference sequence). The CDR3 length is 14 residues. The V gene lost 2 bases and the J gene lost 4 bases, with 12 bases spanning the gap. In nucleotides, the CDR3 is TGTGCCAGCAGCCAACGCGGCCGGGGGTACGAGCAGTACTTC. Translated, it gives CASSQRGRGYEQYF.

The chain is built from TRBV4-3 and TRBJ2-3, with a weak D call TRBD2 (6 bases). V was pared by 0 bases and J by 1 base, with 11 bases between. Germline assignment: CDR1 LGHNA and CDR2 YSLEER. The CDR3 is 16 amino acids. Here the CDR3 reads CASSQDPAGGTDTQYF. The CDR3 DNA is TGCGCCAGCAGCCAAGATCCAGCGGGTGGCACAGATACGCAGTATTTT.

This clonotype was found a few times. V and J are TRBV4-1 and TRBJ2-6; either TRBD1 or TRBD2 may fit D (5 bases each). Germline V CDR1 and CDR2: MGHRA, YSYEKL. The CDR3 length is 18 residues. V was shortened by 0 bases and J by 4 bases, with 16 bases between the two germline ends. The CDR3 nucleotides are TGCGCCAGCAGCCAAGAGCGGGCAGGGTCTACCGGGGCCAACGTCCTGACTTTC. This translates into CASSQERAGSTGANVLTF.